This TCR beta chain was identified in a study of response to subunit inactivated influenza vaccine. In TCRdb, the RT-PCR reads were re-called with MiXCR into one record per CDR3 protein. The table includes around 320,000 distinct CDR3 sequences, approximately 23% detected once. This clonotype was detected a few times. Its specificity is not known. Study-level results: The authors put forward the suggestion that each seasonal influenza vaccination may bring in only a limited number of new T cells.

V was shortened by 7 bases and J by 0 bases, with 12 bases between the two germline ends. The CDR3 is 13 residues long. From germline, CDR1 is DFQATT and CDR2 SNEGSKA (reference sequence). The starting material was PBMCs from blood, obtained around 22 months after vaccination. This chain connects TRBV20-1 to TRBJ1-1, with a tentative D call TRBD1 (6 bases). This sequence originates from a man in his fifties or sixties who received an inactivated influenza vaccine. The CDR3 here is CSVYREMNTEAFF. Written as DNA, the CDR3 is TGCAGTGTTTACAGGGAAATGAACACTGAAGCTTTCTTT.